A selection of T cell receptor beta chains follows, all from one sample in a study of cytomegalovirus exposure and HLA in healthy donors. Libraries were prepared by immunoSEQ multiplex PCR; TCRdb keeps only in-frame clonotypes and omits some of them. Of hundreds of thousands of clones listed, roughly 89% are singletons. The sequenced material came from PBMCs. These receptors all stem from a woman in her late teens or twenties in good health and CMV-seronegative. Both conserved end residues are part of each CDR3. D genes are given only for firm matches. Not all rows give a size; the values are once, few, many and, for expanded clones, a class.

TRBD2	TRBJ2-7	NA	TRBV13	CASSFLAGGFHEQYF	TGTGCCAGCAGCTTCTTAGCGGGGGGATTCCACGAGCAGTACTTC
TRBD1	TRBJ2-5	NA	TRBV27	CASSNLDRGKETQYF	TGTGCCAGCTCGAACCTGGACAGGGGAAAAGAGACCCAGTACTTC
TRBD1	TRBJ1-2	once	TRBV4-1	CASSPLDRGQRGYTF	TGCGCCAGCAGCCCCCTGGACAGGGGGCAGCGTGGCTACACCTTC
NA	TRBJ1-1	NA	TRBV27	CASSPPPQGYSNTEAFF	TGTGCCAGCAGTCCACCACCACAGGGCTACTCGAACACTGAAGCTTTCTTT
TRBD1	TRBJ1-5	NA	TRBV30	CAWATGGVGQPQHF	TGTGCCTGGGCTACAGGGGGCGTAGGACAGCCCCAGCATTTT
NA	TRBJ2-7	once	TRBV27	CASSLRKGTNYEQYF	TGTGCCAGCAGTTTGAGAAAGGGGACAAACTACGAGCAGTACTTC
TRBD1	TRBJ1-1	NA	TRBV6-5	CASRRDRAGTEAFF	TGTGCCAGCAGGAGAGACAGGGCGGGCACTGAAGCTTTCTTT
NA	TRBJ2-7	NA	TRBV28	CASRDPTRREQYF	TGTGCCAGCAGGGACCCAACCCGGAGGGAGCAGTACTTC
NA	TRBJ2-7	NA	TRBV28	CASTEPGSYEQYF	TGTGCCAGCACCGAACCGGGATCCTACGAGCAGTACTTC
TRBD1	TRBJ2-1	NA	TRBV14	CASSQDRYNEQFF	TGTGCCAGCAGCCAGGACAGGTACAATGAGCAGTTCTTC
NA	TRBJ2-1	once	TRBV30	CAWRSRWTDNEQFF	TGTGCCTGGAGGAGTAGGTGGACAGACAATGAGCAGTTCTTC
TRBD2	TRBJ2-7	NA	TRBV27	CASSPVIPSGRAYEQYF	TGTGCCAGCAGTCCCGTTATCCCTAGCGGGAGGGCGTACGAGCAGTACTTC
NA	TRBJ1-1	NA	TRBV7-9	CASSPVLGISGDTEAFF	TGTGCCAGCAGCCCGGTACTTGGGATATCGGGGGACACTGAAGCTTTCTTT
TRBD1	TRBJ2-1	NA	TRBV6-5	CASSSTGGFRADEQFF	TGTGCCAGCAGTTCTACAGGGGGCTTCAGGGCGGATGAGCAGTTCTTC
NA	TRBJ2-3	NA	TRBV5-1	CASSPLVSRWDTQYF	TGCGCCAGCAGCCCCTTAGTTTCTCGGTGGGATACGCAGTATTTT
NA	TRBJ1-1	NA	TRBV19	CASSIDVSAFF	TGTGCCAGTAGTATAGATGTCTCCGCTTTCTTT
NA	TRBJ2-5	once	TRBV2	CASSDKGVGQETQYF	TGTGCCAGCAGTGATAAAGGAGTGGGTCAAGAGACCCAGTACTTC
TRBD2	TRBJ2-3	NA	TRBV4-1	CASSQGTSGNTDTQYF	TGCGCCAGCAGCCAAGGTACTAGCGGGAACACAGATACGCAGTATTTT
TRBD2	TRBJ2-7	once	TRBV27	CASSLFPPGTRASYEQYF	TGTGCCAGCAGTTTATTTCCACCCGGGACTAGAGCTTCCTACGAGCAGTACTTC
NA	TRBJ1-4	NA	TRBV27	CASSQYMRANEKLFF	TGTGCCAGCAGTCAATACATGAGGGCTAATGAAAAACTGTTTTTT
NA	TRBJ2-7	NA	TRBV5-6	CASSPVQAYEQYF	TGTGCCAGCAGCCCGGTACAGGCTTACGAGCAGTACTTC
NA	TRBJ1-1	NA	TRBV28	CASSHRWGNTEAFF	TGTGCCAGCAGTCACAGGTGGGGGAACACTGAAGCTTTCTTT
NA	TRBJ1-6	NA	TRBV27	CASSLSNKPSNSPLHF	TGTGCCAGCAGTTTATCCAACAAACCTTCCAATTCACCCCTCCACTTT
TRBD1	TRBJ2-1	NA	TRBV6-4	CASSVRTGTGPNEQFF	TGTGCCAGCAGTGTCCGGACAGGCACCGGCCCCAATGAGCAGTTCTTC
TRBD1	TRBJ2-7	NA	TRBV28	CASSPTMGRRTGYYEQYF	TGTGCCAGCAGCCCTACAATGGGCCGACGGACAGGATATTACGAGCAGTACTTC
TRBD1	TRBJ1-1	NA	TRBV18	CASSQNPGQGDTEAFF	TGTGCCAGCTCCCAAAACCCGGGACAGGGGGACACTGAAGCTTTCTTT
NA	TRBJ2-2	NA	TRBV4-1	CASSQVAVNTGELFF	TGCGCCAGCAGCCAAGTAGCGGTGAACACCGGGGAGCTGTTTTTT
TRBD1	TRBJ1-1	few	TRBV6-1	CASSEAGTGNTEAFF	TGTGCCAGCAGTGAAGCGGGGACAGGGAACACTGAAGCTTTCTTT
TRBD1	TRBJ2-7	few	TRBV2	CAGEDRVRNEQYF	TGTGCCGGGGAGGACAGGGTGAGGAACGAGCAGTACTTC
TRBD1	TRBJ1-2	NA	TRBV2	CASSLRQGMDGYTF	TGTGCCAGCAGCCTCCGACAGGGGATGGATGGCTACACCTTC
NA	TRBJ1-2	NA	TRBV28	CASRRGTAPNYGYTF	TGTGCCAGCAGACGCGGGACGGCCCCGAACTATGGCTACACCTTC
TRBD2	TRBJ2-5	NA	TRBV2	CASRRPGGQSTQYF	TGTGCCAGCCGACGTCCGGGGGGGCAGTCGACCCAGTACTTC
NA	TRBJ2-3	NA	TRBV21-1	CASSKGQISTDTQYF	TGTGCCAGCAGCAAAGGACAGATAAGCACAGATACGCAGTATTTT
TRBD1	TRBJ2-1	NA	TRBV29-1	CSEYRGTYNEQFF	TGCAGCGAGTACAGGGGTACATACAATGAGCAGTTCTTC
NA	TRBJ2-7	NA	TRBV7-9	CASSLSYEQYF	TGTGCCAGCAGCCTTTCCTACGAGCAGTACTTC
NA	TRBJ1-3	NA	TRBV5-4	CASSFGSSGNTIYF	TGTGCCAGCAGCTTCGGGTCTTCTGGAAACACCATATATTTT
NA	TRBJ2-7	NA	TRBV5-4	CASSVQGHNEQYF	TGTGCCAGCAGCGTACAGGGACACAACGAGCAGTACTTC
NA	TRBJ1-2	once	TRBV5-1	CASSLTSFYGYTF	TGCGCCAGCAGCTTGACATCCTTCTATGGCTACACCTTC
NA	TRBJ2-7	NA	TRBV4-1	CASSVRSSSYEQYF	TGCGCCAGCAGCGTACGGAGTAGCTCCTACGAGCAGTACTTC
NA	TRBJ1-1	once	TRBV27	CASSLYINTEAFF	TGTGCCAGCAGTTTATATATAAACACTGAAGCTTTCTTT
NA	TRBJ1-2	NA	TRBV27	CASSLSGQALTTF	TGTGCCAGCAGTTTATCGGGACAAGCCTTGACCACCTTC
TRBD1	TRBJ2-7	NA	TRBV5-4	CASSLGDRGYEQYF	TGTGCCAGCAGCTTGGGGGACAGGGGCTACGAGCAGTACTTC
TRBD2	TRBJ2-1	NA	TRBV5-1	CASSPGLAGGSYNEQFF	TGCGCCAGCAGCCCCGGACTAGCGGGGGGGTCCTACAATGAGCAGTTCTTC
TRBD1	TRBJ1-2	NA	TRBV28	CASKEWQGAEGYTF	TGTGCCAGCAAGGAGTGGCAGGGGGCGGAGGGCTACACCTTC
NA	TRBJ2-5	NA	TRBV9	CASSFTGWETQYF	TGTGCCAGCAGCTTTACAGGGTGGGAGACCCAGTACTTC
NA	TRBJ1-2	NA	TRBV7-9	CASSSSRGGRDDYGYTF	TGTGCCAGCAGCTCCTCTCGGGGGGGTCGAGATGACTATGGCTACACCTTC
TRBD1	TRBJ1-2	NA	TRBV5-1	CASTAGTGVDGYTF	TGCGCCAGCACTGCCGGGACAGGGGTGGATGGCTACACCTTC
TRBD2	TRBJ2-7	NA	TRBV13	CASSVTSGEQYF	TGTGCCAGCAGCGTCACTAGCGGCGAGCAGTACTTC
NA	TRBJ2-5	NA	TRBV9	CASSGGPAGETQYF	TGTGCCAGCAGCGGGGGCCCAGCGGGAGAGACCCAGTACTTC
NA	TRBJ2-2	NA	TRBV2	CASSVVLNTGELFF	TGTGCCAGCAGTGTCGTCTTGAACACCGGGGAGCTGTTTTTT